The present T cell receptor beta chain was sequenced within a study of cytomegalovirus exposure and HLA in healthy donors. This CDR3 contains 16 residues. Unmatched junction bases numbered 8, after V lost 5 bases and J lost 5 bases. CDR1 is SGHAT and CDR2 is FQDESV in the germline V gene (reference sequence). 13 Jbeta primers and 60 Vbeta primers were used for the PCR. Assay: immunoSEQ multiplex PCR; the TCRdb copy retains only in-frame clones and omits some. The data hold 95,000 to 150,000 clones, with less than 90% observed a single time. Sample: PBMCs. The chain uses TRBV11-1 and TRBJ2-2; TRBD2 agrees at 10 bases. The receptor comes from a man aged 45-65 years in good health and CMV-seronegative. DNA for the CDR3: TGTGCCAGCAGCCCGAGCGGGGGGGCCGTTACCGGGGAGCTGTTTTTT. This gives the protein CASSPSGGAVTGELFF.